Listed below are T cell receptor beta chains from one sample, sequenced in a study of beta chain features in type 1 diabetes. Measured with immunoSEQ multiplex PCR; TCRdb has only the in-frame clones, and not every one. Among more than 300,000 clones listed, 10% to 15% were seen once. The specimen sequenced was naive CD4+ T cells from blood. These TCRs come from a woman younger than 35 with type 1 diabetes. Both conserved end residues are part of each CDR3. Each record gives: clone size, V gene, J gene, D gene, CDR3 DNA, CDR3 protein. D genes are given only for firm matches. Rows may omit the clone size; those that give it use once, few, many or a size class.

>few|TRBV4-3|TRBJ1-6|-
-
CASSYTFGGSPLHF
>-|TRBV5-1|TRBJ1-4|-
TGCGCCAGCAGCAGGGATAGCAGGGGTACCGAAAAACTGTTTTTT
CASSRDSRGTEKLFF
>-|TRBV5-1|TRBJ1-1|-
TGCGCCAGCAGCTTAGACACGAACACTGAAGCTTTCTTT
CASSLDTNTEAFF
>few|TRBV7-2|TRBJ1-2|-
TGTGCCAGCAGCTTGGACATGGGTGTCTCTGGCTACACCTTC
CASSLDMGVSGYTF
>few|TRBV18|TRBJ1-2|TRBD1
TGTGCCAGCTCACCACAGACAGGGACCTATGGCTACACCTTC
CASSPQTGTYGYTF
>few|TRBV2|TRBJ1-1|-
TGTGCCAGCAGCATCAAGAGGAGGGACACTGAAGCTTTCTTT
CASSIKRRDTEAFF
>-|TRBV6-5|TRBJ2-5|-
TGTGCCAGCGGTAGGGACGCAGCGGGGACCCAGTACTTC
CASGRDAAGTQYF
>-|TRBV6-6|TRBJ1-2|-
TGTGCCAGCAGTTCCCCCGATGGAGGAGGCTACACCTTC
CASSSPDGGGYTF
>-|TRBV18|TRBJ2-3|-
TGTGCCAGCTCACAACAGGAAAGCACAGATACGCAGTATTTT
CASSQQESTDTQYF
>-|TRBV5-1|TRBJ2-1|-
TGCGCCAGCAGCATCCGGAGTGCCGGGGGCAATGAGCAGTTCTTC
CASSIRSAGGNEQFF
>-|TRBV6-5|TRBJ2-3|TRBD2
TGTGCCAGCAGTTCCCCCGGGAGGCTAGCGGGAGAGCAGTATTTT
CASSSPGRLAGEQYF
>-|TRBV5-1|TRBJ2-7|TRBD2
TGCGCCAGCAGCTTCACCACGGGACTAGCCCATTACGAGCAGTACTTC
CASSFTTGLAHYEQYF
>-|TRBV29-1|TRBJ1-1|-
TGCAGCGGGGGGAGGTTGGACCTCACTGAAGCTTTCTTT
CSGGRLDLTEAFF
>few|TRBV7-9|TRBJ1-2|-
TGTGCCAGCAGCTTAGGCGGGGCGAACTATGGCTACACCTTC
CASSLGGANYGYTF
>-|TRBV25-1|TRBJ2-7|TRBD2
TGTGCCAGCAGTGTCGCCGGGACTACCGCCTACGAGCAGTACTTC
CASSVAGTTAYEQYF
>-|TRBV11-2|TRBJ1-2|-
TGTGCCAGCAGCTTTTTCGGGTCTAACTATGGCTACACCTTC
CASSFFGSNYGYTF
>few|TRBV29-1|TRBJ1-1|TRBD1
TGCAGCGCACGACAGGGGGGAAACACTGAAGCTTTCTTT
CSARQGGNTEAFF
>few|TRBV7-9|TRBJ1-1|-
TGTGCCAGCAGCTATCGGGAGAACACTGAAGCTTTCTTT
CASSYRENTEAFF
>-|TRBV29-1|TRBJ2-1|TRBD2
TGCAGCGTTAAAGCGGGGACTAGCGGGGGATATGAGCAGTTCTTC
CSVKAGTSGGYEQFF
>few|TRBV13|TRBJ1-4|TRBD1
TGTGCCAGCAGCTCCTCGGGACAGGGGAATGAAAAACTGTTTTTT
CASSSSGQGNEKLFF
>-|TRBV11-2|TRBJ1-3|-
TGTGCCAGCAGCTTAGAACGGTTTAACTCTGGAAACACCATATATTTT
CASSLERFNSGNTIYF
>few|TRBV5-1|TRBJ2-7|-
TGCGCCAGCAGCCCGGGGGGCTTCAACGAGCAGTACTTC
CASSPGGFNEQYF
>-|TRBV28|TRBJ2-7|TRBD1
TGTGCCAGCAGTCCAGGGGGGACAGGTCGGACCTACGAGCAGTACTTC
CASSPGGTGRTYEQYF
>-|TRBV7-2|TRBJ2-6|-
TGTGCCAGCAGCCGAGGCGGTCTGGGGGCCAACGTCCTGACTTTC
CASSRGGLGANVLTF
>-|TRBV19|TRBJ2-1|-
TGTGCCAGTAGTATCTCGACCCTGCGCGGTCGCAATGAGCAGTTCTTC
CASSISTLRGRNEQFF
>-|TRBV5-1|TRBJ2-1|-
TGCGCCAGCAGCTTATTGGGGGCGGTGCAGTTCTTC
CASSLLGAVQFF
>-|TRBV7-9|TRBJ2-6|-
TGTGCCAGCAGGTCTCCCCCCCCCTCGGTCCTGACTTTC
CASRSPPPSVLTF
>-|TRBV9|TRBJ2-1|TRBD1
TGTGCCAGCAGCAAGAGCCGGGACAGGGGACACAATGAGCAGTTCTTC
CASSKSRDRGHNEQFF